This passage covers 3 T cell receptor beta chains from one sample sequenced in a study of OX40 agonist ivuxolimab in advanced cancers. Receptor amplification or capture employed the immunoSEQ multiplex PCR assay. TCRdb mirrors the immuneACCESS table, restricted to in-frame sequences. Some clones are absent from its copies; in checked studies, under half trace to an unresolved V gene, and the reason for the others is unknown. The sample table lists approximately 82,000 clones, just over 85% of them with a count of one. The ten most abundant clones make up around 6% of the sample. Sequenced material: CD4+ or CD8+ T cells sorted from blood, taken in a trial of the OX40 agonist ivuxolimab. The receptors shown here come from an adult with an advanced solid tumor such as melanoma, head and neck, liver or kidney cancer.

Here the CDR3 DNA reads TGCAGCGCGGACAGAGATCCATCAAAACCCCTTAACACTGAAGCTTTCTTT. Protein sequence: CSADRDPSKPLNTEAFF. The gene calls are TRBV29-1 and TRBJ1-1, with D perhaps TRBD1 (6 bases). This CDR3 is built from 17 residues. Between the trimmed V and J ends, which lost 7 bases and 2 bases, there was a span of 26 bases. Germline V CDR1 and CDR2: SQVTM, ANQGSEA.

V gene TRBV7-3 combines with J gene TRBJ2-5; 8 nucleotides align to TRBD1. The CDR3 loop spans 13 amino acids. The junction had 4 bases not matched to a gene; V was cut back by 5 bases and J by 5 bases. Germline V gene lookup returns CDR1 SGHTA and CDR2 FQGTGA. The chain's CDR3 is CASSKQGEETQYF. The CDR3 DNA is TGTGCCAGCAGCAAACAGGGGGAGGAGACCCAGTACTTC.

The gene calls are TRBV27 and TRBJ1-4; TRBD1 matches at 9 bases. Germline values: CDR1 MNHEY, CDR2 SMNVEV (reference sequence). V lost 5 bases to trimming and J lost 7 bases; unmatched junction nucleotides: 5. The CDR3 runs to 14 residues. CDR3 coding DNA: TGTGCCAGCAGTCCACGACAGGGGGGTGAAAAACTGTTTTTT. It is translated as CASSPRQGGEKLFF. Based on the CDR3 plus reference TRBV27 and TRBJ1-4, the full variable domain is EAQVTQNPRYLITVTGKKLTVTCSQNMNHEYMSWYRQDPGLGLRQIYYSMNVEVTDKGDVPEGYKVSRKEKRNFPLILESPSPNQTSLYFCASSPRQGGEKLFFGSGTQLSVL.